The rows below give T cell receptor beta chains drawn from one sample of a study of early T cells in non-severe SARS-CoV-2 infection. TCRdb itself ran the 5' RACE reads through MiXCR, one entry per CDR3 protein. The sample carries under 50,000 distinct CDR3 sequences, about 25% recorded once. The sequenced sample was whole blood, obtained at baseline. The receptors here all came from an adult who was a healthcare worker with PCR-confirmed SARS-CoV-2 infection or an uninfected control (not recorded which). Each CDR3 is given with its conserved first and last residue. The D gene is left open where the match is weak. Expanded clones are given a class, and other clones once, few, many or no size at all.

v_call	d_call	j_call	clone_size	cdr3_aa	cdr3_nt
TRBV20-1	TRBD1	TRBJ2-7	many	CSTRDRRNEQYF	TGCAGTACACGGGACAGGAGGAACGAGCAGTACTTC
TRBV2	NA	TRBJ1-1	NA	CASTGLIWTEAFF	TGTGCCAGCACGGGTCTCATTTGGACTGAAGCTTTCTTT
TRBV19	TRBD1	TRBJ1-5	NA	CASSMGTENQPQHF	TGTGCCAGTAGTATGGGGACAGAAAATCAGCCCCAGCATTTT
TRBV3-2	NA	TRBJ1-6	NA	CASSRPTGSDNSPLHF	TGTGCCAGCAGCCGCCCCACAGGGTCAGATAATTCACCCCTCCACTTT
TRBV20-1	TRBD2	TRBJ2-1	few	CSAELAGERYNEQFF	TGCAGTGCTGAACTAGCGGGGGAACGATACAATGAGCAGTTCTTC
TRBV11-3	NA	TRBJ1-1	NA	CASSFTMNTEAFF	TGTGCCAGCAGCTTCACCATGAACACTGAAGCTTTCTTT
TRBV7-3	NA	TRBJ2-7	few	CASSLEGGPYEQYF	TGTGCCAGCAGCTTAGAAGGAGGCCCCTACGAGCAGTACTTC
TRBV6-1	NA	TRBJ2-1	few	CATMEEGHKIGNEQFF	TGTGCCACAATGGAGGAGGGGCACAAAATAGGCAATGAGCAGTTCTTC
TRBV20-1	NA	TRBJ1-2	NA	CSARRDYGYTF	TGCAGTGCTAGACGGGACTATGGCTACACCTTC
TRBV5-1	NA	TRBJ1-2	few	CASSSQAVSGYTF	TGCGCCAGCAGCTCACAGGCGGTATCTGGCTACACCTTC
TRBV12-3/TRBV12-4	NA	TRBJ1-3	few	CASSLGRTGNTIYF	TGTGCCAGCAGTTTAGGCAGGACTGGAAACACCATATATTTT
TRBV20-1	NA	TRBJ2-1	NA	CSAGGGSYNEQFF	TGCAGTGCCGGTGGGGGCTCCTACAATGAGCAGTTCTTC
TRBV12-3/TRBV12-4	NA	TRBJ1-5	few	CASSLEGHGQPQHF	TGTGCCAGCAGTTTGGAGGGGCATGGTCAGCCCCAGCATTTT
TRBV11-2	NA	TRBJ1-1	few	CASSLEAAAIGKAFF	TGTGCCAGCAGCTTAGAGGCGGCAGCTATTGGAAAAGCTTTCTTT
TRBV9	NA	TRBJ1-4	few	CARSRATNEKLFF	TGTGCCAGAAGCAGGGCGACTAATGAAAAACTGTTTTTT
TRBV29-1	TRBD1	TRBJ2-7	NA	CSVEWTGKPYEQYF	TGCAGCGTTGAATGGACAGGGAAACCCTACGAGCAGTACTTC
TRBV12-3/TRBV12-4	TRBD1	TRBJ1-6	few	CASSSTSGTANSPLHF	TGTGCCAGCAGCTCCACTTCCGGGACAGCTAATTCACCCCTCCACTTT
TRBV5-6	NA	TRBJ2-7	NA	CASTKTGSYEQYF	TGTGCCAGCACCAAGACGGGTTCGTACGAGCAGTACTTC
TRBV29-1	NA	TRBJ1-1	NA	CSVMTGANTEAFF	TGCAGCGTGATGACAGGAGCGAACACTGAAGCTTTCTTT
TRBV3-1	NA	TRBJ1-4	NA	CASSPGLSGEKLFF	TGTGCCAGCAGCCCCGGATTATCGGGGGAAAAACTGTTTTTT
TRBV6-5	TRBD2	TRBJ2-5	NA	CASSYTGGQETQYF	TGTGCCAGCAGTTACACGGGGGGCCAAGAGACCCAGTACTTC
TRBV27	NA	TRBJ2-5	few	CASSLFIGKETQYF	TGTGCCAGCAGTTTATTTATTGGGAAAGAGACCCAGTACTTC
TRBV27	NA	TRBJ2-5	NA	CASSISWGRRETQYF	TGTGCCAGCAGTATCAGTTGGGGTAGGCGAGAGACCCAGTACTTC
TRBV5-6	TRBD1	TRBJ1-5	NA	CASSSRTGGNSNQPQHF	TGTGCCAGCAGCTCCCGGACAGGGGGTAACAGCAATCAGCCCCAGCATTTT
TRBV6-2/TRBV6-3	TRBD2	TRBJ2-7	few	CASTLWGGEQYF	TGTGCCAGCACCCTCTGGGGGGGCGAGCAGTACTTC
TRBV5-1	TRBD2	TRBJ2-2	few	CASSLGLAGALNTGELFF	TGCGCCAGCAGCCTGGGACTAGCGGGGGCCCTGAACACCGGGGAGCTGTTTTTT
TRBV5-1	NA	TRBJ1-5	few	CASSLGGFSNQPQHF	TGCGCCAGCAGCTTAGGGGGTTTTAGCAATCAGCCCCAGCATTTT
TRBV10-3	TRBD2	TRBJ2-3	NA	CAISDTRTSGNTDTQYF	TGTGCCATCAGTGACACTAGGACTAGCGGAAACACAGATACGCAGTATTTT
TRBV7-6	TRBD1	TRBJ1-2	medium-sized	CASSLGQGYGYTF	TGTGCCAGCAGCTTAGGACAGGGGTATGGCTACACCTTC
TRBV5-1	NA	TRBJ2-3	once	CASSSGTQDTQYF	TGCGCCAGCAGCTCCGGGACTCAAGATACGCAGTATTTT
TRBV18	NA	TRBJ1-1	NA	CASSLPTGNTEAFF	TGTGCCAGCTCACTCCCGACAGGGAACACTGAAGCTTTCTTT
TRBV7-9	NA	TRBJ2-7	NA	CASSARTAYEQYF	TGTGCCAGCAGCGCCCGGACAGCCTACGAGCAGTACTTC
TRBV20-1	NA	TRBJ2-7	few	CSALSYEQYF	TGCAGTGCTCTTAGTTACGAGCAGTACTTC
TRBV7-2	NA	TRBJ2-2	NA	CASSFSTSAGELFF	TGTGCCAGCAGCTTTTCGACTAGTGCCGGGGAGCTGTTTTTT
TRBV4-2	NA	TRBJ2-7	NA	CASSPSGPYEQYF	TGTGCCAGCAGCCCCTCAGGGCCCTACGAGCAGTACTTC
TRBV20-1	TRBD2	TRBJ2-1	few	CSARAPSGGFSSYNEQFF	TGCAGTGCTAGAGCTCCGAGCGGGGGTTTTAGCTCCTACAATGAGCAGTTCTTC
TRBV5-1	NA	TRBJ2-2	NA	CASSTDRSNTGELFF	TGCGCCAGCAGTACGGACAGATCGAACACCGGGGAGCTGTTTTTT
TRBV21-1	NA	TRBJ1-1	NA	CASSKVQGKMTEAFF	TGTGCCAGCAGCAAAGTACAGGGAAAAATGACTGAAGCTTTCTTT
TRBV18	TRBD2	TRBJ2-7	NA	CASSLAGEPGEQYF	TGTGCCAGCTCCTTAGCGGGGGAGCCGGGGGAGCAGTACTTC
TRBV6-2/TRBV6-3	TRBD2	TRBJ2-6	NA	CASSYFGGGTSGANVLTF	TGTGCCAGCAGTTACTTTGGCGGGGGGACCTCTGGGGCCAACGTCCTGACTTTC
TRBV7-9	NA	TRBJ1-1	NA	CASSPPGIGGTEAFF	TGTGCCAGCAGCCCCCCAGGGATTGGGGGGACTGAAGCTTTCTTT
TRBV30	NA	TRBJ1-1	once	CAWTQGHWNTEAFF	TGTGCCTGGACTCAGGGACATTGGAACACTGAAGCTTTCTTT
TRBV6-2/TRBV6-3	TRBD1	TRBJ1-1	few	CASNPPGYRGSFGSTEAFF	TGTGCCAGCAACCCACCGGGATACAGGGGCTCATTTGGGAGCACTGAAGCTTTCTTT
TRBV13	NA	TRBJ1-1	few	CASSAGTTEAFF	TGTGCCAGCAGCGCAGGTACCACTGAAGCTTTCTTT
TRBV5-6	NA	TRBJ1-5	once	CASSLAAVLGPQHF	TGTGCCAGCAGCTTGGCCGCGGTTCTTGGGCCCCAGCATTTT
TRBV10-3	NA	TRBJ2-7	NA	CAISEAGVYEQYF	TGTGCCATCAGTGAAGCAGGAGTCTACGAGCAGTACTTC
TRBV20-1	NA	TRBJ2-7	NA	CSARDPRVEDEQYF	TGCAGTGCTAGAGATCCACGGGTTGAAGATGAGCAGTACTTC
TRBV5-1	NA	TRBJ1-6	NA	CASSVGQSNNSPLHF	TGCGCCAGCAGCGTAGGACAGAGCAATAATTCACCCCTCCACTTT
TRBV7-9	TRBD1	TRBJ2-5	many	CASSLPGQGQETQYF	TGTGCCAGCAGCCTTCCGGGACAGGGCCAAGAGACCCAGTACTTC
TRBV2	NA	TRBJ1-2	few	CASTGDGPYGYTF	TGTGCCAGCACCGGGGACGGACCCTATGGCTACACCTTC
TRBV7-6	NA	TRBJ2-1	NA	CASSSANEQFF	TGTGCCAGCAGCTCGGCCAATGAGCAGTTCTTC
TRBV7-2	NA	TRBJ2-5	NA	CASSLAIQETQYF	TGTGCCAGCAGCTTAGCGATTCAAGAGACCCAGTACTTC
TRBV10-3	NA	TRBJ1-3	many	CATRVDGGSGNTIYF	TGTGCCACCCGGGTGGACGGTGGCTCTGGAAACACCATATATTTT
TRBV9	NA	TRBJ2-7	few	CASSVVECASRYF	TGTGCCAGCAGCGTAGTTGAGTGTGCAAGTAGGTACTTC
TRBV7-2	TRBD1	TRBJ2-5	NA	CASSSRTGSETQYF	TGTGCCAGCAGCTCCAGGACAGGATCTGAGACCCAGTACTTC
TRBV2	TRBD1	TRBJ1-5	NA	CASTGTGDGNQPQHF	TGTGCCAGCACAGGGACAGGGGATGGCAATCAGCCCCAGCATTTT
TRBV10-2	NA	TRBJ1-2	few	CASGDRLIYGYTF	TGCGCCAGCGGTGACAGGCTTATCTATGGCTACACCTTC